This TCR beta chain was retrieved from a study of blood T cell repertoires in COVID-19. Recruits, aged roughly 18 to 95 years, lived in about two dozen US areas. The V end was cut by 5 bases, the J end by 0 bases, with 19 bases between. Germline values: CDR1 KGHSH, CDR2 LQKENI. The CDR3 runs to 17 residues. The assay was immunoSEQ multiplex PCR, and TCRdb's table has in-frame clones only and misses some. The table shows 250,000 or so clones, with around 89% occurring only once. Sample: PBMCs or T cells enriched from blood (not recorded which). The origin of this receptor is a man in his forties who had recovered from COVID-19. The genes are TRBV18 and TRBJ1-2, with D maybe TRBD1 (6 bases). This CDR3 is CASSSTARTETNYGYTF. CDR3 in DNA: TGTGCCAGCTCATCCACCGCGCGGACAGAGACTAACTATGGCTACACCTTC. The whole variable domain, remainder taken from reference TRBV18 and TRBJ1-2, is NAGVMQNPRHLVRRRGQEARLRCSPMKGHSHVYWYRQLPEEGLKFMVYLQKENIIDESGMPKERFSAEFPKEGPSILRIQQVVRGDSAAYFCASSSTARTETNYGYTFGSGTRLTVV.